The rows below give T cell receptor beta chains drawn from one sample of a study of blood T cell repertoires in COVID-19. Produced via immunoSEQ multiplex PCR; TCRdb's table is partial and in-frame only. The sample consists of roughly 420,000 clones, around 89% of them appearing once. Sequenced sample: PBMCs or T cells enriched from blood (not recorded which). The receptors here all came from a woman in her twenties or thirties with acute COVID-19. Both conserved end residues are part of each CDR3. The D gene is left open where the match is weak. Not every row has a clone size; where given, it reads once, few, many or a size class.

v_call	cdr3_length	d_call	j_call	clone_size	cdr3_aa	cdr3_nt
TRBV6-4	13	NA	TRBJ2-3	once	CASRVAGTDTQYF	TGTGCCAGCAGGGTCGCGGGCACAGATACGCAGTATTTT
TRBV25-1	16	NA	TRBJ1-1	NA	CASSDEYGGGGTEAFF	TGTGCCAGCAGTGATGAGTACGGGGGAGGGGGAACTGAAGCTTTCTTT
TRBV19	15	NA	TRBJ1-5	NA	CASSIRRGSNQPQHF	TGTGCCAGTAGTATCCGGCGGGGCAGCAATCAGCCCCAGCATTTT
TRBV18	14	NA	TRBJ1-3	NA	CASSHGGSGNTIYF	TGTGCCAGCTCACACGGGGGATCTGGAAACACCATATATTTT
TRBV6-5	12	NA	TRBJ1-6	NA	CASCGQGIPLHF	TGTGCCAGCTGCGGGCAAGGCATTCCCCTCCACTTT
TRBV7-9	14	TRBD1	TRBJ1-4	NA	CASSYGQVVGKLFF	TGTGCCAGCAGTTACGGACAGGTTGTTGGGAAACTGTTTTTT
TRBV14	15	TRBD1	TRBJ1-2	NA	CASSQVSGGNYGYTF	TGTGCCAGCAGCCAAGTGTCAGGGGGCAACTATGGCTACACCTTC
TRBV6-6	13	TRBD1	TRBJ2-7	NA	CASEEDRGYEQYF	TGTGCCAGCGAGGAGGACAGGGGCTACGAGCAGTACTTC
TRBV28	15	NA	TRBJ1-6	NA	CASRRRGGSDSPLHF	TGTGCCAGCAGGAGACGGGGGGGTTCGGATTCACCCCTCCACTTT
TRBV19	14	TRBD1	TRBJ2-7	NA	CASSTPGQTYEQYF	TGTGCCAGTAGTACGCCGGGACAGACCTACGAGCAGTACTTC
TRBV12-5	16	NA	TRBJ2-7	NA	CASGLDHRESSYEQYF	TGTGCTAGTGGTTTGGACCACAGGGAAAGCTCCTACGAGCAGTACTTC
TRBV27	14	NA	TRBJ1-1	NA	CASSLGWGETEAFF	TGTGCCAGCAGTTTAGGGTGGGGGGAGACTGAAGCTTTCTTT
TRBV4-1	16	TRBD1	TRBJ1-6	once	CASSQVFTGVVSPLHF	TGCGCCAGCAGCCAAGTCTTTACAGGGGTTGTGTCACCCCTCCACTTT
TRBV3-1/TRBV3-2	15	TRBD2	TRBJ2-5	NA	CASSHGSGGQETQYF	TGTGCCAGCAGCCATGGTAGCGGGGGCCAAGAGACCCAGTACTTC
TRBV6-5	15	NA	TRBJ2-3	NA	CASWSAGAGTDTQYF	TGTGCCAGCTGGTCGGCGGGGGCCGGCACAGATACGCAGTATTTT
TRBV5-4	16	NA	TRBJ2-3	NA	CASSSLGAGSTDTQYF	TGTGCCAGCAGCTCCCTAGGGGCTGGAAGCACAGATACGCAGTATTTT
TRBV7-9	17	NA	TRBJ2-3	once	CASSPPVWEMSTDTQYF	TGTGCCAGCAGCCCCCCGGTGTGGGAGATGAGCACAGATACGCAGTATTTT
TRBV6-2/TRBV6-3	16	NA	TRBJ1-5	NA	CASSYSTSRGDQPQHF	TGTGCCAGCAGTTACTCGACATCCAGGGGTGATCAGCCCCAGCATTTT
TRBV21-1	16	NA	TRBJ2-7	NA	CASTMGRDRDSYEQYF	TGTGCCAGCACCATGGGGAGGGACAGGGATTCCTACGAGCAGTACTTC
TRBV7-9	13	NA	TRBJ2-3	NA	CASSGLSTDTQYF	TGTGCCAGCAGCGGGCTTAGCACAGATACGCAGTATTTT
TRBV6-5	15	TRBD1	TRBJ2-5	NA	CASSYQGTGEETQYF	TGTGCCAGCAGTTACCAAGGGACAGGGGAAGAGACCCAGTACTTC
TRBV19	12	NA	TRBJ2-1	NA	CASSMRRDEQFF	TGTGCCAGTAGTATGCGGAGGGATGAGCAGTTCTTC
TRBV9	14	NA	TRBJ1-2	NA	CASSVAVGGRGYTF	TGTGCCAGCAGCGTAGCTGTGGGGGGGCGAGGCTACACCTTC
TRBV4-3	17	TRBD2	TRBJ2-3	NA	CASSQARLSGGADTQYF	TGCGCCAGCAGCCAGGCTAGACTAAGCGGGGGTGCAGATACGCAGTATTTT
TRBV24-1	17	TRBD1	TRBJ1-2	NA	CATSETLTRGLNYGYTF	TGTGCCACCAGTGAGACTTTAACGAGGGGGCTGAACTATGGCTACACCTTC
TRBV5-1	15	NA	TRBJ2-1	NA	CASFMAGTSFDEQFF	TGCGCCAGCTTCATGGCCGGGACTTCCTTCGATGAGCAGTTCTTC
TRBV19	15	TRBD2	TRBJ2-3	NA	CASSISGGFTDTQYF	TGTGCCAGTAGTATTAGCGGGGGGTTCACAGATACGCAGTATTTT
TRBV7-2	15	NA	TRBJ1-6	once	CASSFQTDLGSPLHF	TGTGCCAGCAGCTTCCAGACAGACTTAGGTTCACCCCTCCACTTT
TRBV9	17	TRBD2	TRBJ2-3	NA	CASSGKLAGGSTDTQYF	TGTGCCAGCAGCGGGAAACTAGCGGGGGGATCCACAGATACGCAGTATTTT
TRBV19	14	NA	TRBJ1-6	few	CASSKSQGGSPLHF	TGTGCCAGTAGTAAAAGCCAGGGAGGCTCACCCCTCCACTTT
TRBV4-1	14	TRBD1	TRBJ2-1	NA	CASSPGQGVDEQFF	TGCGCCAGCAGCCCCGGACAGGGGGTCGATGAGCAGTTCTTC
TRBV7-9	14	NA	TRBJ1-4	NA	CASSPDRRNEKLFF	TGTGCCAGCAGCCCCGACAGACGCAATGAAAAACTGTTTTTT
TRBV4-1	14	TRBD2	TRBJ2-3	NA	CASRPGLDTDTQYF	TGCGCCAGCAGACCAGGACTAGACACAGATACGCAGTATTTT
TRBV5-1	15	NA	TRBJ1-2	once	CASSLGSGNNYGYTF	TGCGCCAGCAGCTTGGGGTCAGGTAACAACTATGGCTACACCTTC
TRBV6-2/TRBV6-3	16	NA	TRBJ2-1	NA	CASSLGQWRSYNEQFF	TGTGCCAGCAGCCTAGGTCAGTGGCGGTCCTACAATGAGCAGTTCTTC
TRBV3-1/TRBV3-2	16	NA	TRBJ1-5	once	CASSQDQGRGNQPQHF	TGTGCCAGCAGCCAAGATCAGGGGAGGGGCAATCAGCCCCAGCATTTT
TRBV10-1	11	NA	TRBJ1-4	NA	CASPLGWELFF	TGCGCCAGTCCCCTGGGCTGGGAACTGTTTTTT
TRBV9	17	NA	TRBJ1-6	NA	CASSVEIESSYNSPLHF	TGTGCCAGCAGCGTAGAAATCGAGAGCTCCTATAATTCACCCCTCCACTTT
TRBV9	14	NA	TRBJ2-3	NA	CASTGGFVSDTQYF	TGTGCCAGCACGGGCGGGTTCGTCTCAGATACGCAGTATTTT
TRBV6-6	12	NA	TRBJ2-3	NA	CASRQGTDTQYF	TGTGCCAGCAGGCAGGGGACAGATACGCAGTATTTT
TRBV7-3	13	TRBD1	TRBJ2-7	NA	CASSFDRGNEQYF	TGTGCCAGCAGCTTCGACAGGGGCAACGAGCAGTACTTC
TRBV7-9	15	TRBD2	TRBJ2-1	once	CASSSGTRPYNEQFF	TGTGCCAGCAGCTCCGGGACTAGACCCTACAATGAGCAGTTCTTC
TRBV5-1	17	NA	TRBJ1-1	NA	CASSLAIGTLGGTEAFF	TGCGCCAGCAGCTTGGCTATAGGGACTCTGGGGGGCACTGAAGCTTTCTTT
TRBV5-1	15	NA	TRBJ2-3	NA	CASSPAGQGTDTQYF	TGCGCCAGCAGCCCGGCGGGGCAGGGAACAGATACGCAGTATTTT